Listed below are T cell receptor beta chains from one sample, sequenced in a study of shared clonotypes between healthy human individuals. The protocol was immunoSEQ multiplex PCR, while the TCRdb copy is restricted to in-frame clones and leaves out a portion. The table lists approximately 2.5 million clones, over 85% of them singletons, with around 0.15% in the top ten. The sequenced material came from naive CD4+ T cells sorted from blood. The origin of the receptors is a man aged 18 to 35 in good health. Each CDR3 is given with its conserved first and last residue. The D gene is left open where the match is weak. The listing skips clone size in some rows; elsewhere it reads once, few, many or a size class.

D gene	clone size	V gene	J gene	CDR3 protein	CDR3 DNA
-	-	TRBV7-9	TRBJ1-2	CASSQDPAGYGYTF	TGTGCCAGCAGCCAGGACCCTGCGGGCTATGGCTACACCTTC
-	-	TRBV5-4	TRBJ2-1	CASSPGWGAVNEQFF	TGTGCCAGCAGCCCCGGCTGGGGGGCGGTGAATGAGCAGTTCTTC
TRBD1	-	TRBV2	TRBJ1-2	CASSEVGDSSGYGYTF	TGTGCCAGCAGTGAAGTGGGGGACAGTTCGGGCTATGGCTACACCTTC
TRBD1	-	TRBV11-3	TRBJ2-1	CASSIRDRVNEQFF	TGTGCCAGCAGCATCCGGGACAGGGTAAATGAGCAGTTCTTC
-	-	TRBV15	TRBJ1-1	CATSRGPGPAFF	TGTGCCACCAGCAGAGGTCCAGGGCCTGCTTTCTTT
-	-	TRBV5-1	TRBJ2-3	CASSFVGGSTDTQYF	TGCGCCAGCAGCTTCGTTGGGGGGAGCACAGATACGCAGTATTTT
TRBD1	-	TRBV5-6	TRBJ2-7	CASSSPGQGLWEQYF	TGTGCCAGCAGCTCCCCGGGACAGGGCTTGTGGGAGCAGTACTTC
-	-	TRBV30	TRBJ1-1	CAWSVGGDTEAFF	TGTGCCTGGAGTGTGGGAGGGGACACTGAAGCTTTCTTT
TRBD1	once	TRBV6-5	TRBJ2-5	CASSYSGQANRGTQYF	TGTGCCAGCAGTTACTCGGGGCAGGCGAACAGGGGGACCCAGTACTTC
-	-	TRBV6-8	TRBJ2-7	CARPQGRDTYEQYF	TGTGCCAGACCCCAGGGCCGGGACACCTACGAGCAGTACTTC
TRBD2	-	TRBV2	TRBJ2-5	CASSAQLAGSQETQYF	TGTGCCAGCAGTGCCCAACTAGCGGGGAGCCAAGAGACCCAGTACTTC
TRBD2	-	TRBV30	TRBJ2-2	CAWTSGRTGELFF	TGTGCCTGGACTAGCGGGAGGACCGGGGAGCTGTTTTTT
-	-	TRBV5-1	TRBJ1-2	CASSSDSPLGYTF	TGCGCCAGCAGCTCCGACAGCCCTCTGGGCTACACCTTC
-	-	TRBV5-1	TRBJ1-6	CASSLPGPDLHF	TGCGCCAGCAGCTTACCGGGCCCTGACCTCCACTTT
-	-	TRBV6-1	TRBJ1-4	CASSWSSSTNEKLFF	TGTGCCAGCAGTTGGTCCTCCTCAACTAATGAAAAACTGTTTTTT
-	-	TRBV5-1	TRBJ1-6	CASSSRSYNSPLHF	TGCGCCAGCAGCTCCCGCTCCTATAATTCACCCCTCCACTTT
TRBD1	-	TRBV7-2	TRBJ1-2	CASSQEDRGEDGYTF	TGTGCCAGCAGCCAAGAGGACAGGGGGGAAGATGGCTACACCTTC